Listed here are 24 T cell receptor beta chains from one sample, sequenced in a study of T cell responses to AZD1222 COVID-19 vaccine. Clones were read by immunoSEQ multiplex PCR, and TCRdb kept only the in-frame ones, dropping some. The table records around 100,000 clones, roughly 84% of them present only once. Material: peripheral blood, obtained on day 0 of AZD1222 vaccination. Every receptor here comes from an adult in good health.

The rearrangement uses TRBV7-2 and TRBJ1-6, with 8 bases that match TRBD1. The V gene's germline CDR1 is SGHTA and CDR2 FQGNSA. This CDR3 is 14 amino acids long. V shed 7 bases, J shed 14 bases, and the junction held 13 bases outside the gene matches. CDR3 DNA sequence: TGTGCCAGCACCTCCGGACAGGGACGATGGGCCCTCCACTTT. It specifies CASTSGQGRWALHF.

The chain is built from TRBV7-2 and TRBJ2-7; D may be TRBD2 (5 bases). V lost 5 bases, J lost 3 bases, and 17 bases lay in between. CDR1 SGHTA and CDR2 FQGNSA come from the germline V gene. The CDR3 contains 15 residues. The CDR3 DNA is TGTGCCAGCAGCCCCGCACTAGGGTCTGTCTACGAGCAGTACTTC. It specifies CASSPALGSVYEQYF.

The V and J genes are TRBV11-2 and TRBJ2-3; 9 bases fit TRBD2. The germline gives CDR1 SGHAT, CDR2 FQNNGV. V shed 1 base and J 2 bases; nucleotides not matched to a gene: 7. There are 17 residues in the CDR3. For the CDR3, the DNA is TGTGCCAGCAGCTTAGGACGATCTAGCGGGGACACAGATACGCAGTATTTT. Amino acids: CASSLGRSSGDTDTQYF.

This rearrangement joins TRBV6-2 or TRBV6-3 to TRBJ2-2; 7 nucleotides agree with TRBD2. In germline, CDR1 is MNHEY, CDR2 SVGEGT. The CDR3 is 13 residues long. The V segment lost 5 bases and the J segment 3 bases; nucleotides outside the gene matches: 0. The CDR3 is CASSRGDTGELFF. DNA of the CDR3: TGTGCCAGCAGTCGGGGGGACACCGGGGAGCTGTTTTTT.

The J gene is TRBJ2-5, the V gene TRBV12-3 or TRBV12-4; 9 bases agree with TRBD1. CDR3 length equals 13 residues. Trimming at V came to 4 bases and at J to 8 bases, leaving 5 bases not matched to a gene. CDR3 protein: CASSSGTGSTQYF. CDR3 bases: TGTGCCAGCAGTTCCGGGACAGGGAGTACCCAGTACTTC.

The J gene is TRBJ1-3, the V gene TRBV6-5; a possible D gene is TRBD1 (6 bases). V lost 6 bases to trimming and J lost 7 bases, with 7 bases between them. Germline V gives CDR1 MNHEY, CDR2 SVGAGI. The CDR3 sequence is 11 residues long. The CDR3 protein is CASRRGNTIYF. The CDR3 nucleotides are TGTGCCAGCAGGAGGGGGAACACCATATATTTT.

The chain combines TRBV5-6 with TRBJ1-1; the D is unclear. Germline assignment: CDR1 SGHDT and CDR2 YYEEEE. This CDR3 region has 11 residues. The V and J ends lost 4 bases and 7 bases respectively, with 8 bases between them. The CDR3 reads CASSGVDEAFF. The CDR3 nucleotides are TGTGCCAGCAGCGGAGTGGATGAAGCTTTCTTT.

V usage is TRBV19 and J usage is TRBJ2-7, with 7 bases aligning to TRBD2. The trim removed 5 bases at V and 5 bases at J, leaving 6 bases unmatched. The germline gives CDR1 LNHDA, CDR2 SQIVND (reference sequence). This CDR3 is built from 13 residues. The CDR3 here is CASSSMTSNEQYF. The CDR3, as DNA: TGTGCCAGTAGTTCCATGACTAGCAACGAGCAGTACTTC. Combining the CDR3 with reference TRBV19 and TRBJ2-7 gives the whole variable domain DGGITQSPKYLFRKEGQNVTLSCEQNLNHDAMYWYRQDPGQGLRLIYYSQIVNDFQKGDIAEGYSVSREKKESFPLTVTSAQKNPTAFYLCASSSMTSNEQYFGPGTRLTVT.

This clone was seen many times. This CDR3 reads CASSEDIGREETQYF. CDR3 bases: TGTGCCAGCAGTGAAGATATAGGGAGGGAAGAGACCCAGTACTTC. The chain couples TRBV2 to TRBJ2-5, with 7 bases lining up with TRBD2. This CDR3 is built from 15 residues. J gave up 3 bases and V 1 base, and 5 bases lay outside the gene matches. Germline CDR1 is SNHLY and CDR2 is FYNNEI.

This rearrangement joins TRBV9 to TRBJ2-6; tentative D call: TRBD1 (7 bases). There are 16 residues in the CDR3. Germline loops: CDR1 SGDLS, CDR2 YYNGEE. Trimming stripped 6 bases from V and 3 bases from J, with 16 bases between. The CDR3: CASNSGGGSGANVLTF. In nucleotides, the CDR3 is TGTGCCAGCAATAGCGGAGGGGGCAGTGGGGCCAACGTCCTGACTTTC.

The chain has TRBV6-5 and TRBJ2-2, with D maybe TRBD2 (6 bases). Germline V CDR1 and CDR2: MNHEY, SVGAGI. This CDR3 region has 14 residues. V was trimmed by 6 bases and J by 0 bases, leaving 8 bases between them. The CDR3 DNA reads TGTGCCAGCAGGGAGGGCGCGAACACCGGGGAGCTGTTTTTT. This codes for CASREGANTGELFF.

The CDR3 is CASSSASTGNQPQHF. For the CDR3, the DNA is TGTGCCAGCAGTTCCGCCTCGACAGGGAATCAGCCCCAGCATTTT. The genes are TRBV6-6 and TRBJ1-5; 7 bases are shared with TRBD1. V lost 4 bases and J lost 4; bases outside the gene matches: 7. Germline V CDR1 and CDR2: MNHNY, SVGAGI (reference sequence). The CDR3 extends over 15 amino acids.

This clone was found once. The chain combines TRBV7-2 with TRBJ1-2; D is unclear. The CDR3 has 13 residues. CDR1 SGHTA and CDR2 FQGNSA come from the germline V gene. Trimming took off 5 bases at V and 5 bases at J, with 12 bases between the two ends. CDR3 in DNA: TGTGCCAGCAGCCTAGACCGGCGGTATGGCTACACCTTC. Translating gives CASSLDRRYGYTF.

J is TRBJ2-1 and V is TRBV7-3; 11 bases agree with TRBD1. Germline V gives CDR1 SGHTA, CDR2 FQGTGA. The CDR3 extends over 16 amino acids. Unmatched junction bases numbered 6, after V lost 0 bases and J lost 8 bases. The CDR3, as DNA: TGTGCCAGCAGCTTAACAATGGGACAGGGGGATGATGAGCAGTTCTTC. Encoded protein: CASSLTMGQGDDEQFF.

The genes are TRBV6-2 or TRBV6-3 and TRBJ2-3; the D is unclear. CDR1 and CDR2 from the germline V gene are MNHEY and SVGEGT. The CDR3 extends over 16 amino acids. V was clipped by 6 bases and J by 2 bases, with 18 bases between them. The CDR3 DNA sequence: TGTGCCAGCAGCCCCGCCCCCCCGAGGCCCACAGATACGCAGTATTTT. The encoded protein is CASSPAPPRPTDTQYF.

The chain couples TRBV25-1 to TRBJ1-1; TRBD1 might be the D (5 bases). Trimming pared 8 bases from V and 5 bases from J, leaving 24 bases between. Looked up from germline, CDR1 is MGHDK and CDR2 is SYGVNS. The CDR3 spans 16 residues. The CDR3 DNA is TGTGCCAGCGGGGGAAAGGACCCCACACGGGGGACTGAAGCTTTCTTT. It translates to CASGGKDPTRGTEAFF. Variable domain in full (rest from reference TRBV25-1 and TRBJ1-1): EADIYQTPRYLVIGTGKKITLECSQTMGHDKMYWYQQDPGMELHLIHYSYGVNSTEKGDLSSESTVSRIRTEHFPLTLESARPSHTSQYLCASGGKDPTRGTEAFFGQGTRLTVV.

The CDR3 DNA follows: TGTGCCAGCAGTTCCCCTAGGGACGGTCGTGACACTGAAGCTTTCTTT. Residues: CASSSPRDGRDTEAFF. The chain links TRBV28 to TRBJ1-1; D may be TRBD1 (5 bases). Trimming removed 4 bases from V and 3 bases from J, with 18 bases in between. Germline CDR1 is MDHEN and CDR2 is SYDVKM. The CDR3 is made up of 16 amino acids.

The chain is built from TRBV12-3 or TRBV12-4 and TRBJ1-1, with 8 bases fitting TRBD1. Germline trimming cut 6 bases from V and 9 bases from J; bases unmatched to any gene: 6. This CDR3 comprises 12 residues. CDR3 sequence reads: CASSKQGGQAFF. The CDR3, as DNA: TGTGCCAGCAGCAAACAGGGGGGTCAAGCTTTCTTT.

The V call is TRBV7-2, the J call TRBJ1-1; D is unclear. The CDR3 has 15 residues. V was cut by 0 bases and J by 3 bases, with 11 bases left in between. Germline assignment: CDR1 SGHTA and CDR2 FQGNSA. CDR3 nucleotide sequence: TGTGCCAGCAGCTTAGCGGGTTGGAGTCACACTGAAGCTTTCTTT. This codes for CASSLAGWSHTEAFF.

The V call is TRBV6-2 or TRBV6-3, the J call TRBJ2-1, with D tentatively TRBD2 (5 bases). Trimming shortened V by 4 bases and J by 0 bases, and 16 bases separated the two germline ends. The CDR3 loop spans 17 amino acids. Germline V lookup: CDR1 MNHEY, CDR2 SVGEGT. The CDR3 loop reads CASSFLGSIVSYNEQFF. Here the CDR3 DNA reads TGTGCCAGCAGTTTTTTGGGGAGCATCGTCTCCTACAATGAGCAGTTCTTC.

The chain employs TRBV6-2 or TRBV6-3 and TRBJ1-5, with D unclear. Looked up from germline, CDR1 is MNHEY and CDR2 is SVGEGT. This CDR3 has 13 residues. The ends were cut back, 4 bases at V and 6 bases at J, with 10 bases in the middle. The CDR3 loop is CASSSPFRQPQHF. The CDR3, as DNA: TGTGCCAGCAGTTCCCCATTCCGTCAGCCCCAGCATTTT.

The CDR3 sequence: CASDGGGGSPLHF. CDR3 DNA sequence: TGTGCCAGCGATGGAGGGGGGGGCTCACCCCTCCACTTT. The V and J genes are TRBV2 and TRBJ1-6; perhaps TRBD1 as D (6 bases). The germline V gene has CDR1 SNHLY and CDR2 FYNNEI. Trimming took off 8 bases at V and 10 bases at J, with 15 bases between the two ends. The CDR3 has 13 residues.

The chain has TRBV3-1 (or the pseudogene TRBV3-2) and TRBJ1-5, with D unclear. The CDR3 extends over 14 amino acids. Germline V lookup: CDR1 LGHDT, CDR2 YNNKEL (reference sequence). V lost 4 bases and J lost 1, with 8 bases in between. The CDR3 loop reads CASSPLRSNQPQHF. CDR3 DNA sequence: TGTGCCAGCAGCCCCCTTAGGAGCAATCAGCCCCAGCATTTT.

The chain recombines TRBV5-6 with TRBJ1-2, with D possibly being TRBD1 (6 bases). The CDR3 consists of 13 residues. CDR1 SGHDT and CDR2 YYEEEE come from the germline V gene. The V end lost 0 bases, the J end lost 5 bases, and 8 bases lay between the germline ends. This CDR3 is CASSLDRAYGYTF. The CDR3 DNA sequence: TGTGCCAGCAGCTTGGACAGGGCATATGGCTACACCTTC.